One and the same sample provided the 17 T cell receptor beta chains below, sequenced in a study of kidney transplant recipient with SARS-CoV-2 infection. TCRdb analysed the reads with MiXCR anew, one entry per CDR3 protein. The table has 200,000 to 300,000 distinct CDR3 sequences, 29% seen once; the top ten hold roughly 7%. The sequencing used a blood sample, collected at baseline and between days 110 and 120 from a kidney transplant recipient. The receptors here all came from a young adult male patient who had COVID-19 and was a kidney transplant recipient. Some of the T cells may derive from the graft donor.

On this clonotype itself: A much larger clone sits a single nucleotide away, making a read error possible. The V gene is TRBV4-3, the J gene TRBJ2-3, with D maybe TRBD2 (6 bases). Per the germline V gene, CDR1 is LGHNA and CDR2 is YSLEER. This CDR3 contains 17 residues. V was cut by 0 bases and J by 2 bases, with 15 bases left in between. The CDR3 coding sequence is TGCGCCAGCAGCCAAGATATCGGTGGGACTCACACAGATACGCAGTATTTT. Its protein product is CASSQDIGGTHTDTQYF.

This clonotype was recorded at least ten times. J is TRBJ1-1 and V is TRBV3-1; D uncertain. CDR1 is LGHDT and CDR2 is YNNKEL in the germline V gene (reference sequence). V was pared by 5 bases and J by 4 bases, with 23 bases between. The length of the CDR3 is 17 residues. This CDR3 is CASSTARPISIRTEAFF. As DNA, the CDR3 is TGTGCCAGCAGCACCGCTCGTCCCATTTCAATTCGCACTGAAGCTTTCTTT.

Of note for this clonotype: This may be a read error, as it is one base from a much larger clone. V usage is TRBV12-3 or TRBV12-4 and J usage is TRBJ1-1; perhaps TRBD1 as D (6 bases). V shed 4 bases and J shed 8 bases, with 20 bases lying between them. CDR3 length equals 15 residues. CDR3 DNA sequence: TGTGCCAGCAGTTCATACAGGGCCTGGGGGCAAGAAGCTTTCTTT. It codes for CASSSYRAWGQEAFF.

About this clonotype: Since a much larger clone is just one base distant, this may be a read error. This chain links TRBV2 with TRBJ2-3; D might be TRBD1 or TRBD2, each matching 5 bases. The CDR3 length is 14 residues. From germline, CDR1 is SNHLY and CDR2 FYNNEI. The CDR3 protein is CAADLGADTDTRYF. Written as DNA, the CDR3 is TGTGCCGCCGACCTCGGGGCGGACACAGATACGCGGTATTTT.

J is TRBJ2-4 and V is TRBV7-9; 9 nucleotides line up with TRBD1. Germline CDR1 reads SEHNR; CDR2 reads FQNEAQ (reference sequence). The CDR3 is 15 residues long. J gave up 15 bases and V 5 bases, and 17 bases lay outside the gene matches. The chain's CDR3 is CASSHRDRVVYEWYF. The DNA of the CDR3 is TGTGCCAGCAGCCACCGGGACAGGGTTGTCTACGAGTGGTACTTC.

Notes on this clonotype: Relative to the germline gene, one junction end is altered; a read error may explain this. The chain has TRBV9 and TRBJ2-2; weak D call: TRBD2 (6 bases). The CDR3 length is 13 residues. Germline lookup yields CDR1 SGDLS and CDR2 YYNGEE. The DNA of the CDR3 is TGTGCCAGCAGCGACCAGAAATCCGGGGGGCTGTTTTTT. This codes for CASSDQKSGGLFF.

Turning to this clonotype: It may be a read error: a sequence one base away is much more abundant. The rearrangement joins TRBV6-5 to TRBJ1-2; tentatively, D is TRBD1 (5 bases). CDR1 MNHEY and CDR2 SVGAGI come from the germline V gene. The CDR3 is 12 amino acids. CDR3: CTSGGTFYGYTF. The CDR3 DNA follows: TGTACCAGCGGGGGGACCTTCTATGGCTACACCTTC.

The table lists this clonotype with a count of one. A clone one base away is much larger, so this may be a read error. The CDR3 region has the DNA TGTACCAGCAGCCAAGAGGCAGGGCTTACCTATGGCTACACCTTC. Translating it yields CTSSQEAGLTYGYTF. V gene TRBV14 combines with J gene TRBJ1-2; tentative D call: TRBD1 (5 bases). The CDR3 consists of 15 residues. The germline V gene encodes CDR1 SGHDN and CDR2 FVKESK.

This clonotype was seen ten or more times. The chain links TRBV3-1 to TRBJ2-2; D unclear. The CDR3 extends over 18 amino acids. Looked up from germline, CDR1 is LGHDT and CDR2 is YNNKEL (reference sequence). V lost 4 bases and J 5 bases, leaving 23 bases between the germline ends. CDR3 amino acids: CASSPKDPISGLTGELFF. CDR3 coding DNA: TGTGCCAGCAGCCCAAAGGATCCCATTTCAGGCTTGACCGGGGAGCTGTTTTTT.

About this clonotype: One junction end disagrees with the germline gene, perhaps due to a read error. CDR3 region: CANSLGENTEAFF. DNA of the CDR3: TGTGCCAACAGCTTAGGAGAGAACACTGAAGCTTTCTTT. J is TRBJ1-1 and V is TRBV7-9; D ambiguous. Germline V gives CDR1 SEHNR, CDR2 FQNEAQ (reference sequence). This CDR3 has 13 residues. Filled out from reference TRBV7-9 and TRBJ1-1, the complete variable domain reads DTGVSQNPRHKITKRGQNVTFRCDPISEHNRLYWYRQTLGQGPEFLTYFQNEAQLEKSRLLSDRFSAERPKGSFSTLEIQRTEQGDSAMYLCANSLGENTEAFFGQGTRLTVV.

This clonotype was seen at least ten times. CDR3 coding DNA: TGCGCCAGCAGGGAGGGACAGGGACGTAATGAAAAACTGTTTTTT. As protein: CASREGQGRNEKLFF. This chain connects TRBV5-1 to TRBJ1-4; TRBD1 matches 9 bases. The germline gives CDR1 SGHRS, CDR2 YFSETQ. The CDR3 runs to 15 residues. V was clipped by 5 bases and J by 4 bases; unmatched bases: 6.

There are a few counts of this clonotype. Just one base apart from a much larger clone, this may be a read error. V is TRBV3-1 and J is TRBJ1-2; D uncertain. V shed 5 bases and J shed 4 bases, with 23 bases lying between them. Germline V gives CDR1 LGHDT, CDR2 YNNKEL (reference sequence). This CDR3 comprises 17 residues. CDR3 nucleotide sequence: TGTGCCAGCAGCTTGTGGATCACCCTTCGAAAGACCTATGGCTACACCTTC. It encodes CASSLWITLRKTYGYTF.

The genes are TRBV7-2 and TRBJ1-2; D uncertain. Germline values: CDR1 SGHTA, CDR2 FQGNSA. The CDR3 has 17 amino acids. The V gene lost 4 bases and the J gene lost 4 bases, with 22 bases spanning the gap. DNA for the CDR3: TGTGCCAGCAGCTGGGCCTCCAGAGACGGAAAGACCTATGGCTACACCTTC. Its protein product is CASSWASRDGKTYGYTF.

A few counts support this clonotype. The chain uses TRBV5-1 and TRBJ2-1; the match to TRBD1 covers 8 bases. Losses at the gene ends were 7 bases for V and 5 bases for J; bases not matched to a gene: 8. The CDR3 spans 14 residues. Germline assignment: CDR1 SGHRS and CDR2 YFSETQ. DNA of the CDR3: TGCGCCAGCCGCGAGACAGGGGAGGACAATGAGCAGTTCTTC. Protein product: CASRETGEDNEQFF.

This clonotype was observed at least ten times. The CDR3 is CASSFQNSPLHF. CDR3 nucleotides: TGTGCCAGCAGTTTTCAGAATTCACCCCTCCACTTT. The chain couples TRBV6-6 to TRBJ1-6; D gene ambiguous. From germline, CDR1 is MNHNY and CDR2 SVGAGI (reference sequence). V shed 4 bases and J shed 7 bases, with 5 bases lying between them. The CDR3 has 12 amino acids.

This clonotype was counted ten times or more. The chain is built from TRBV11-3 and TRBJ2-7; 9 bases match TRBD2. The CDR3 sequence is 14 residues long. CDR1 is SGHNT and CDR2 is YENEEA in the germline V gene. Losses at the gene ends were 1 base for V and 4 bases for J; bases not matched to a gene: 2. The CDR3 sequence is CASSLGAGGYEQYF. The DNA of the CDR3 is TGTGCCAGCAGCTTAGGTGCGGGGGGGTACGAGCAGTACTTC.

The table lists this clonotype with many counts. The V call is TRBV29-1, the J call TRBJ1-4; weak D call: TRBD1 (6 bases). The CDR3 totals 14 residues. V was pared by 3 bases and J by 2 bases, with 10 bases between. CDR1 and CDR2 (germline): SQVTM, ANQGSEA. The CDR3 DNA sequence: TGCAGCGTTGAGGGGGCTGAGACTAATGAAAAACTGTTTTTT. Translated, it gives CSVEGAETNEKLFF.